This T cell receptor (beta chain) emerged from a study of cytomegalovirus exposure and HLA in healthy donors. Here immunoSEQ multiplex PCR was the method, and the copy in TCRdb shows in-frame clones only, minus some. Here the sample spans some 170,000 clones, around four fifths being singletons. There are 13 residues in the CDR3. Germline V CDR1 and CDR2: SEHNR, FQNEAQ (reference sequence). The V end was cut by 3 bases, the J end by 4 bases, with 7 bases between. This clone has just a few counts. Sequenced: PBMCs. This receptor was identified in a man in his thirties or forties in good health and CMV-seropositive. The chain has TRBV7-9 and TRBJ1-5, with TRBD1 as a possible D gene (5 bases). The CDR3 nucleotides read TGTGCCAGCAGCTTGACAGAGAATCAGCCCCAGCATTTT. The encoded protein is CASSLTENQPQHF.